Below are 17 T cell receptor beta chains sequenced from a single sample in a study of graft-versus-host responses after intestinal transplantation. Method: immunoSEQ multiplex PCR; TCRdb's copy keeps in-frame clones and lacks some. Of approximately 18,000 clones in the sample, approximately 39% are singletons; the top ten hold 2% to 2.5%. Here the sequenced sample was alloreactive CD4+ T cells from a mixed lymphocyte reaction culture, taken before transplantation. Noted subset: CFSE-low proliferating T cells sorted from roughly six-day pre-transplant mixed lymphocyte reaction (GvH or HvG direction). Source of these receptors: a human patient who was an organ donor for intestinal transplantation.

The chain employs TRBV4-2 and TRBJ2-7; 10 positions agree with TRBD2. The CDR3 has 16 residues. After removal of 1 base from V and 3 bases from J, the junction contained 6 bases not matched to a gene. Germline V gene sequence: CDR1 LGHNA, CDR2 YNFKEQ. The CDR3 here is CASSQVVAGGSYEQYF. As DNA, the CDR3 is TGTGCCAGCAGCCAAGTTGTAGCGGGGGGAAGCTACGAGCAGTACTTC.

By share of the sample, this clone is medium-sized (0.01 to 0.1%). No DNA is shown, since the ends of the CDR3 on it are uncertain; the CDR3 is the one TCRdb lists. The chain employs TRBV29-1 and TRBJ1-1. The CDR3 is made up of 14 amino acids, end residues included. Germline-derived CDR1 and CDR2 are SQVTM and ANQGSEA. CDR3 in amino acids: CSVENLSSGRVAFF.

The chain recombines TRBV5-4 with TRBJ1-1, with D perhaps matching TRBD1 (5 bases). Trimming stripped 3 bases from V and 1 base from J, with 10 bases between. The CDR3 covers 14 residues. Per germline, CDR1 SGHNT and CDR2 YYREEE (reference sequence). CDR3 residues: CASSSSTGNTEAFF. CDR3 DNA sequence: TGTGCCAGCAGCTCATCAACAGGGAACACTGAAGCTTTCTTT.

The V call is TRBV5-4, the J call TRBJ2-5; TRBD2 might be the D (6 bases). The CDR3 extends over 17 amino acids. Between the trimmed V and J ends, which lost 4 bases and 4 bases, there was a span of 23 bases. From germline, CDR1 is SGHNT and CDR2 YYREEE (reference sequence). CDR3 nucleotide sequence: TGTGCCAGCAGCCCACGAACTTCTAGTGGAGGGCGAGAGACCCAGTACTTC. Translated: CASSPRTSSGGRETQYF.

This clone has only a few counts. The V call is TRBV11-3, the J call TRBJ2-3; the match to TRBD2 covers 9 bases. The germline gives CDR1 SGHNT, CDR2 YENEEA. This CDR3 spans 16 amino acids. J lost 1 base, V lost 1 base, and 3 bases had no gene match. The CDR3 region is CASSLGRTSGTDTQYF. As DNA, the CDR3 is TGTGCCAGCAGCTTAGGTCGGACTAGCGGCACAGATACGCAGTATTTT.

This clone turned up a few times. This chain joins TRBV18 and TRBJ2-5; 10 bases fit TRBD1. The CDR3 covers 16 residues. In germline, CDR1 is KGHSH, CDR2 LQKENI. With V trimmed by 1 base and J by 1 base, 3 bases remained unmatched. The CDR3 reads CASSPLRTGGQETQYF. The CDR3 DNA reads as TGTGCCAGCTCACCACTTAGGACAGGGGGCCAAGAGACCCAGTACTTC.

Remarks on this clone: Within the sample, other DNA sequences also encode this same CDR3. This chain connects TRBV20-1 to TRBJ2-5; the D is unclear. CDR1 and CDR2 (germline): DFQATT, SNEGSKA (reference sequence). Between the trimmed V and J ends, which lost 3 bases and 5 bases, there was a span of 4 bases. The CDR3 is 10 amino acids. For the CDR3, the DNA is TGCAGTGCTAGTTTGGAGACCCAGTACTTC. As protein: CSASLETQYF.

This clone came up once. V gene TRBV25-1 combines with J gene TRBJ1-1; 7 bases line up with TRBD1. V was pared by 8 bases and J by 5 bases, with 11 bases of the junction left unmatched. Germline values: CDR1 MGHDK, CDR2 SYGVNS. The CDR3 runs to 14 residues. CDR3 nucleotides: TGTGCCAGCGAGTTACAGGGGCCGGGGACTGAAGCTTTCTTT. Residues: CASELQGPGTEAFF.

This clone occurred once. V gene TRBV12-5 combines with J gene TRBJ1-5, with 7 bases aligning to TRBD1. J gave up 2 bases and V 6 bases, and 7 bases lay outside the gene matches. CDR3 length equals 15 residues. Germline CDR1 is LGHNT and CDR2 is FRNRAP. The CDR3 spells CASGQGDGGNQPQHF. CDR3 in DNA: TGTGCTAGTGGGCAGGGGGACGGAGGCAATCAGCCCCAGCATTTT.

This clone is judged medium-sized. This chain joins TRBV6-6 and TRBJ2-7; weak D call: TRBD1 (6 bases). Germline V gene sequence: CDR1 MNHNY, CDR2 SVGAGI (reference sequence). The CDR3 totals 13 residues. The V end was cut by 4 bases, the J end by 1 base, with 8 bases between. The CDR3 nucleotides are TGTGCCAGCAGTTGGGACAATTCCTACGAGCAGTACTTC. Residues: CASSWDNSYEQYF.

The chain recombines TRBV19 with TRBJ2-1, with 15 bases matching TRBD2. The CDR3 has 16 residues. Germline V gives CDR1 LNHDA, CDR2 SQIVND (reference sequence). Losses at the gene ends were 10 bases for V and 4 bases for J; bases not matched to a gene: 8. The CDR3 DNA follows: TGTGCCACTCAAGGGACTAGCGGGAGGTATTACAATGAGCAGTTCTTC. This codes for CATQGTSGRYYNEQFF. Full variable domain (rest looked up from reference TRBV19 and TRBJ2-1): DGGITQSPKYLFRKEGQNVTLSCEQNLNHDAMYWYRQDPGQGLRLIYYSQIVNDFQKGDIAEGYSVSREKKESFPLTVTSAQKNPTAFYLCATQGTSGRYYNEQFFGPGTRLTVL.

This clone was seen only a few times. For the CDR3, the DNA is TGTGCCAGCACCAGACAGGTACCCTACGAGCAGTACTTC. As protein: CASTRQVPYEQYF. V usage is TRBV6-5 and J usage is TRBJ2-7; the D gene is possibly TRBD1 (6 bases). The CDR3 contains 13 residues. Trimming pared 7 bases from V and 2 bases from J, leaving 12 bases between. Germline V gene sequence: CDR1 MNHEY, CDR2 SVGAGI.

This clone was observed a handful of times. The genes are TRBV4-3 and TRBJ2-3, with 7 bases that match TRBD2. Germline V CDR1 and CDR2: LGHNA, YSLEER. V was clipped by 2 bases and J by 1 base; unmatched bases: 3. The CDR3 runs 15 residues. CDR3 protein: CASSQIAGGTDTQYF. The CDR3 DNA reads as TGCGCCAGCAGCCAAATTGCGGGAGGCACAGATACGCAGTATTTT.

This clone was seen a few times. This rearrangement joins TRBV30 to TRBJ2-4; D unresolved. This CDR3 comprises 12 residues. Germline CDR1 is GTSNPN and CDR2 is SVGIG (reference sequence). V was shortened by 0 bases and J by 8 bases, with 8 bases between the two germline ends. The CDR3 DNA reads as TGTGCCTGGAGTGTACTCGTGGACATTCAGTACTTC. Encoded protein: CAWSVLVDIQYF.

This clone is labeled as medium-sized (0.01 to 0.1%). The V call is TRBV2, the J call TRBJ2-7; D is ambiguous. Germline CDR1 SNHLY, CDR2 FYNNEI. The CDR3 covers 13 residues. V dropped 1 base and J dropped 6 bases, with 10 bases sitting between them. CDR3 sequence reads: CASSEETKSEQYF. The CDR3 bases are TGTGCCAGCAGTGAAGAGACAAAAAGCGAGCAGTACTTC. Full variable domain (outside the CDR3, taken from reference TRBV2 and TRBJ2-7): EPEVTQTPSHQVTQMGQEVILRCVPISNHLYFYWYRQILGQKVEFLVSFYNNEISEKSEIFDDQFSVERPDGSNFTLKIRSTKLEDSAMYFCASSEETKSEQYFGPGTRLTVT.

The V gene is TRBV30, the J gene TRBJ1-1, with D possibly matching TRBD1 (6 bases). V was cut by 4 bases and J by 0 bases, with 15 bases left in between. CDR3 length equals 15 residues. Germline CDR1 reads GTSNPN; CDR2 reads SVGIG (reference sequence). CDR3 DNA: TGTGCCTGGAAGGTGCGGGGGCGGATGAACACTGAAGCTTTCTTT. It is translated as CAWKVRGRMNTEAFF.

The chain combines TRBV7-9 with TRBJ2-1; 12 bases line up with TRBD2. V gave up 5 bases and J gave up 13 bases; unmatched junction bases: 6. This CDR3 contains 13 residues. The germline V gene has CDR1 SEHNR and CDR2 FQNEAQ (reference sequence). The CDR3 reads CASSRTSGVPQFF. The CDR3, as DNA: TGTGCCAGCAGCCGGACTAGCGGGGTCCCACAGTTCTTC.